The 2 T cell receptor beta chains below come from one sample, sequenced in a study of cytomegalovirus exposure and HLA in healthy donors. Researchers ran the PCR with 60 Vbeta and 13 Jbeta primers. Generated by immunoSEQ multiplex PCR, the TCRdb table keeps only in-frame clones and is missing some. The repertoire holds tens of thousands of clones, with around 78% as singletons. Material: PBMCs. The receptors were gathered from a young man in good health and CMV-seropositive.

This clone was seen more than once but under ten times. The chain is built from TRBV19 and TRBJ1-1; the match to TRBD1 covers 8 bases. There are 15 residues in the CDR3. Trimming removed 1 base from V and 3 bases from J; junction bases left unmatched: 4. Germline V gives CDR1 LNHDA, CDR2 SQIVND (reference sequence). Here the CDR3 reads CASSIGAGGDTEAFF. CDR3 in DNA: TGTGCCAGTAGTATAGGAGCAGGGGGCGACACTGAAGCTTTCTTT. The complete variable domain, with remaining parts taken from reference TRBV19 and TRBJ1-1, reads DGGITQSPKYLFRKEGQNVTLSCEQNLNHDAMYWYRQDPGQGLRLIYYSQIVNDFQKGDIAEGYSVSREKKESFPLTVTSAQKNPTAFYLCASSIGAGGDTEAFFGQGTRLTVV.

Here the CDR3 DNA reads TGTGCCAGCAGCTTCGGACTAGCGGGGCCACCCTACGAGCAGTACTTC. It is translated as CASSFGLAGPPYEQYF. The V call is TRBV7-2, the J call TRBJ2-7, with 12 bases that match TRBD2. V shed 3 bases and J 2 bases; nucleotides not matched to a gene: 5. In germline, CDR1 is SGHTA, CDR2 FQGNSA. The CDR3 length is 16 residues.